The clone carrying this TCR beta chain was counted once. Its antigen is not identified. The data derive from a study of shared clonotypes between healthy human individuals. Overall study results and limits: Blood alone was sampled, and tissue repertoires likely differ. In the sorted subsets, rarefaction showed sequencing was incomplete despite large depth. Clonotypes that were shared across a handful of donors made up around 5% of naive CD4 clonotypes. Larger estimated richness was generally recorded for naive subsets relative to memory subsets.

The assay was immunoSEQ multiplex PCR, and TCRdb's table has in-frame clones only and misses some. The data show about 2 million clones, about 95% seen once. It was CD45RO-negative cells, positively selected for CCR7, that made up naive CD8 cells, with terminally differentiated effector memory CD45RA+ cells excluded. The sequenced sample was naive CD8+ T cells sorted from blood. The receptor comes from a man younger than 35 in good health.

This CDR3 reads CASSTGSTDTQYF. Here the CDR3 DNA reads TGTGCCAGCAGCACCGGGAGCACAGATACGCAGTATTTT. This sequence joins TRBV6-5 and TRBJ2-3; D gene unclear. The germline gives CDR1 MNHEY, CDR2 SVGAGI. V gave up 6 bases and J gave up 0 bases, with 7 bases separating them. This CDR3 spans 13 amino acids.